This record concerns one T cell receptor beta chain sequence. The germline gives CDR1 MDHEN, CDR2 SYDVKM. Trimming took off 8 bases at V and 6 bases at J, with 17 bases between the two ends. The CDR3 length is 14 residues. These data originate in a study of cytomegalovirus exposure and HLA in healthy donors. Researchers ran the PCR with 60 Vbeta and 13 Jbeta primers. Only in-frame clones appear in the TCRdb table, and some are missing; sequencing was by immunoSEQ multiplex PCR. The sample has 65,000 to 90,000 clones; 79% are singletons. The chain has TRBV28 and TRBJ1-5; maybe TRBD1 (6 bases). The specimen was PBMCs. The receptor was isolated from a man between 25 and 39 years old in good health and CMV-seronegative. The CDR3 region is CASYAGARSQPQHF. CDR3 sequence (DNA): TGTGCCAGCTATGCGGGGGCGAGAAGTCAGCCCCAGCATTTT.